This TCR beta chain was obtained from a study of graft-versus-host responses after intestinal transplantation (dated by TCRdb to about 2021). Some background on the complete study: The transplants that recipients got were multivisceral, liver-intestinal, or isolated intestinal. All recipients received anti-thymocyte globulin induction followed by maintenance tacrolimus and steroids for approximately 3 years. Of the roughly 24 intestinal transplant recipients enrolled in the cohort, one of whom was a retransplant, 3 patients without pretransplant specimens were excluded. Donor T cell macrochimerism was defined as a peak of at least 4% donor T cells among recipient peripheral blood mononuclear cells. To identify alloreactive clones, pre-transplant mixed lymphocyte reaction products were sequenced and then compared with unstimulated pre-transplant donor and recipient T cells. Rather than going through the commercial service, samples from a few later patients were sequenced in-house on an Illumina MiSeq and processed with MiXCR. Graft-versus-host and host-versus-graft alloreactive T cell clones were tracked in the graft, circulation and bone marrow after intestinal transplantation using bulk TCR-beta CDR3 sequencing.

The V end loses 7 bases and the J end loses 6 bases, and a stretch of 12 bases separates them. CDR1 and CDR2, looked up from the germline V gene, are SQVTM and ANQGSEA. From the cysteine through the phenylalanine, the CDR3 covers 11 amino acids. Only the CDR3 DNA is retained, 33 bases long and in frame from the first base. To prepare the library, the immunoSEQ multiplex PCR assay was applied. Adaptive Biotechnologies carried out high-throughput TCR-beta CDR3 sequencing of genomic DNA for most patients. In the paper's pipeline: Adaptive's ImmunoSEQ software was the source of the TCR sequencing data for 15 to 20 patients, while a few other patients were processed with MiXCR and VDJtools. CDR3 nucleotide sequences shared between donor and recipient were removed because the origin of such sequences could not be assigned. To be classed as alloreactive, a clone needed at least 2-fold expansion over unstimulated cells and a minimum CFSE-low frequency of 0.002% (template counts) or 0.001% (read counts). A clone was considered mappable if detected in the sequenced pre-transplant spleen, lymph node, or MLR CFSE-low populations of the donor or recipient. Cumulative frequency of alloreactive clones was calculated as a percentage of all sequences weighted by copy number. The source is immuneACCESS, and TCRdb retained only in-frame sequences with V and J called. Part of the clones is not carried over; for the studies checked, unresolved V genes explain less than half of this, and the remainder is unexplained. The DNA was the basis for D and trimming; V, J and clone size are from that table. The sample contains 9,500 to 15,000 clones, 70% to 80% of them found a single time. The ten largest clones represent 4% to 4.5% of the sample.

To isolate intraepithelial and lamina propria lymphocytes from graft specimens, dithiothreitol, EDTA incubations and collagenase D digestion were used. Bulk TCR-beta sequencing was performed on serial intestinal graft biopsy specimens collected as late as 600 days after transplant. About this clone itself: What this receptor recognizes is not known. Per-nucleotide qualities are absent, and no much larger clonotype sits a single base away.

What the work shows at the level of the full study, not this receptor alone: Patients with donor T cell macrochimerism had high GvH to HvG T cell clonal ratios in their allografts. GvH clones turned up in recipient bone marrow, with some appearing earlier in ileal mucosa or blood, a pattern consistent with an intestinal mucosal origin. Early after transplant, declines in HvG clones were associated with peak levels of circulating GvH clones. The relatively low number and heterogeneity of intestinal transplant patients limited the conclusions.

The source of this sequence is a human patient who received an intestinal transplant, so some T cells may come from the graft donor. Here the sequenced sample was ileum tissue, taken less than 150 days after intestinal transplantation. In this chain, TRBV29-1 is recombined with TRBJ1-2; the D gene is perhaps TRBD1, on 6 matching bases. The DNA reads as follows: TGCAGCGCCCAGGGGCTGCATGGCTACACCTTC. Translation gives CSAQGLHGYTF.